The TCR beta chain described here comes from a study of CD8+ T cells in alopecia areata (dated by TCRdb to between 2018 and 2020). For the wider study: Treated patients were enrolled in an open-label pilot trial of oral tofacitinib at 5 to 10 mg twice daily for moderate-to-severe alopecia areata. Patients received tofacitinib for 6 to 18 months and were then followed off drug for 6 months to check for delayed response and recurrence. The SALT score, which quantifies the percentage of affected scalp surface area, was used to measure disease severity in treated patients. To study T cell clonal expansion in alopecia areata, the researchers applied high-throughput TCRbeta sequencing to both the C3H/HeJ mouse model and human patients. Scalp tissue and sorted CD4+ and CD8+ peripheral blood T cells from patchy and totalis/universalis alopecia areata patients and from healthy controls were covered by human TCRbeta sequencing. Biopsies were taken from tofacitinib-treated patients at baseline and again at 4 and 24 weeks into treatment, and several of those patients also had a later scalp biopsy. Clonality in the scalp was compared among normal scalp (n=4), patchy alopecia areata scalp (n=8), and alopecia totalis/universalis scalp (n=8). RNA came from the PAXgene miRNA kit for fixed scalp, the miRNeasy kit for PBMCs, and the RNeasy kit for mouse skin. TCRbeta CDR3 regions were amplified by immunoSEQ multiplex PCR using 35 Vbeta forward and 13 Jbeta reverse primers.

The library was made by the immunoSEQ multiplex PCR assay. RNA was extracted from all samples and reverse transcribed into cDNA, which served as template for TCR sequencing. SuperScript III was used for first-strand cDNA synthesis, primed with a 2:1 mix of oligo-dT and random hexamers. A synthetic immune receptor repertoire was used to measure amplification bias, and any remaining bias was corrected computationally. Concerning the study's data processing: Raw reads were preprocessed to remove errors, and CDR3 was defined according to IMGT conventions as the region from the conserved cysteine to phenylalanine. Clonality was computed by normalizing Shannon entropy by log2 of the number of productive unique TCRs and subtracting the result from 1. Whether each scalp clone was CD4 or CD8 was inferred by checking scalp TCRbeta sequences against the CD4 and CD8 repertoires from sorted blood. The table was pulled from immuneACCESS by TCRdb, which kept in-frame rearrangements only. Such tables lose some clones; where checked, under half of the loss comes from unresolved V genes, and the rest has no known cause. That table is the source of V, J and clone size, and D and trimming were worked out from the DNA. The sample profile shows approximately 160,000 clones; around three fifths of them were found once. 14% of the sample rests with the top ten.

Turning to this clone: It has no known antigen specificity. No much larger clone is present one base from it, and per-base qualities are unavailable.

CDR1 and CDR2, looked up from the germline V gene (reference sequence), are GTSNPN and SVGIG. From the cysteine through the phenylalanine, the CDR3 covers 15 amino acids. The kept DNA is CDR3 alone, 45 bases in frame from the first base. Trimming accounts for 0 bases at V and 5 bases at J, while the number of junction bases matched to no gene is 9. Broader findings and caveats from the paper: The treated cohort was small, with a single nonresponder, so links between baseline CD8+ expansion and response need larger studies. TCR sequences shared between patients were less clear than in mice, possibly partly because of HLA diversity in the patient population. During tofacitinib treatment, many expanded lesional clones stuck around in both scalp and blood, and this persistence may partly explain why relapse happens after treatment is stopped. Compared with normal scalp, lesional scalp had higher clonality and more expanded CD8+ clones, particularly in alopecia totalis/universalis, a pattern that suggests antigenic drive. With tofacitinib, both scalp clonality and the number of expanded CD8+ clones among the top 100 scalp clones went down significantly. Resident alphabeta T cells in normal human skin are also sequenced, complicating scalp TCR repertoire analysis, unlike mouse skin dominated by gammadelta T cells.

The sample's time point label is to be understood as: 24 weeks on oral tofacitinib. This sample's treatment or condition label indicates: oral pan-JAK inhibitor, 5-10 mg twice daily. Peripheral blood and lesional scalp punch biopsies were obtained from patients with alopecia areata. PBMCs were isolated by density centrifugation and stained for CD3, CD4 and CD8, and CD4+ and CD8+ T cells were sorted on a FACSAria. Sequencing used CD4+ T cells sorted from blood, obtained at week 24, from a patient treated with tofacitinib. The V gene is TRBV30 and the J gene is TRBJ1-2; TRBD1 agrees with 7 junctional bases. This clonotype was sampled from a human donor with alopecia areata. The CDR3 protein is CAWSVQGGARYGYTF. The nucleotide sequence is TGTGCCTGGAGTGTACAAGGGGGCGCGCGGTATGGCTACACCTTC.